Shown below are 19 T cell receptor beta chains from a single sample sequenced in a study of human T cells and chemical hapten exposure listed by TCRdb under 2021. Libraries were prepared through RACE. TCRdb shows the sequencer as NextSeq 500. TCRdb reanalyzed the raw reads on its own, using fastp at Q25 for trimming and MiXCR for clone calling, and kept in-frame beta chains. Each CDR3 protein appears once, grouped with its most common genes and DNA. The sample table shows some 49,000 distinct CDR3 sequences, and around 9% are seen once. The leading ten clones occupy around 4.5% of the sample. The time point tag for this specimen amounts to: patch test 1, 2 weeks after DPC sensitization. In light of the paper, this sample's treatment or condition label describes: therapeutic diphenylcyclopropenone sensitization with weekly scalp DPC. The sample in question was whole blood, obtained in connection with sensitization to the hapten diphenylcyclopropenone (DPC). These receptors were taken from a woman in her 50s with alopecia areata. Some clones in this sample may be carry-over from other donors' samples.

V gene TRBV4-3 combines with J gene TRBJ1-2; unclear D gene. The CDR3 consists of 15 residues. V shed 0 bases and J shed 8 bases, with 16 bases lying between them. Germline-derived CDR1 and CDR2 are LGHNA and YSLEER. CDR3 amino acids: CASSQENRQPRGYTF. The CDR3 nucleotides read TGCGCCAGCAGCCAAGAAAATCGGCAGCCCCGGGGCTACACCTTC.

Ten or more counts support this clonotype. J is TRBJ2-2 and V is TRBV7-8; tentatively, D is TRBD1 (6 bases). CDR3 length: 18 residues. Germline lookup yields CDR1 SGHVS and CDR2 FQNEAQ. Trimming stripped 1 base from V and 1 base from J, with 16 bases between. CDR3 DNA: TGTGCCAGCAGCTTAGGAGGTCCTAGGGGACAGAACACCGGGGAGCTGTTTTTT. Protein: CASSLGGPRGQNTGELFF.

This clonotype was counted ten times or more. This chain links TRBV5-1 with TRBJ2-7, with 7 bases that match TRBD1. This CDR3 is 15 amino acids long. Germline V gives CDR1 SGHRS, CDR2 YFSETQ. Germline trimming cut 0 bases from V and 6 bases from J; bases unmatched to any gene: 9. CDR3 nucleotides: TGCGCCAGCAGCTTGGTGGCAGGGGGAAAATCCGAGCAGTACTTC. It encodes CASSLVAGGKSEQYF.

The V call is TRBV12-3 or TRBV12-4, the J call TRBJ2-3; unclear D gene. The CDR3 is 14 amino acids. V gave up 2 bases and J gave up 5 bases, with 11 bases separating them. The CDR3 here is CASSLTPPKDTQYF. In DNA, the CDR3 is TGTGCCAGCAGTTTAACTCCCCCCAAAGATACGCAGTATTTT.

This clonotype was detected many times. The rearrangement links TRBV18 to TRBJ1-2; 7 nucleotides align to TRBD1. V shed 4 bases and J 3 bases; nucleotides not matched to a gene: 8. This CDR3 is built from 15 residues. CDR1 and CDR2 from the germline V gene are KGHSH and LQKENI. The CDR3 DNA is TGTGCCAGCTCACTAGCAGGACAGGCGCACTATGGCTACACCTTC. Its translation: CASSLAGQAHYGYTF.

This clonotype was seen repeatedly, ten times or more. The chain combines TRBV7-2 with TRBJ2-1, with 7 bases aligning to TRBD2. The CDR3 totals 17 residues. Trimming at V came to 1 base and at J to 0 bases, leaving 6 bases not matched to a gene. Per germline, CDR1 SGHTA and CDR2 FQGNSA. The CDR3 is CASSLDGGGPSYNEQFF. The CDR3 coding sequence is TGTGCCAGCAGCTTAGATGGGGGAGGGCCCTCCTACAATGAGCAGTTCTTC.

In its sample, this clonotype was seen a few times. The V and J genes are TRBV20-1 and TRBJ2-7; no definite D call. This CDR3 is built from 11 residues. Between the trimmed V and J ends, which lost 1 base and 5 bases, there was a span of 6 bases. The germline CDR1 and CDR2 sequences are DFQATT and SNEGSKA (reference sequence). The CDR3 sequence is CSARGVDEQYF. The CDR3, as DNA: TGCAGTGCTAGAGGGGTCGACGAGCAGTACTTC.

The CDR3 protein is CSATDRRTNQPQHF. The CDR3 coding sequence is TGCAGTGCCACGGACAGGCGAACAAATCAGCCCCAGCATTTT. This chain uses TRBV20-1 with TRBJ1-5; 7 positions agree with TRBD1. With V trimmed by 6 bases and J by 4 bases, 9 bases remained unmatched. This CDR3 region has 14 residues. From germline, CDR1 is DFQATT and CDR2 SNEGSKA (reference sequence).

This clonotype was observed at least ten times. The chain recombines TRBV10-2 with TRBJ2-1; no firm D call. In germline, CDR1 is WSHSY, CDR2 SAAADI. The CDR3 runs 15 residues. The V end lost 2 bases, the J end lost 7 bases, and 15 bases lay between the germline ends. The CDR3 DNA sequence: TGCGCCAGCAGTGAGGGTTTTCGGGCTAGAAATGAGCAGTTCTTC. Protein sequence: CASSEGFRARNEQFF.

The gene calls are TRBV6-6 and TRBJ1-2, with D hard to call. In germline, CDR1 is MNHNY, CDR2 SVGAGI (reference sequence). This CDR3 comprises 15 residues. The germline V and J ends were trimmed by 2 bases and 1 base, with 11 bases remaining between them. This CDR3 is CASSYGTEHNYGYTF. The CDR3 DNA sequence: TGTGCCAGCAGTTACGGTACAGAACATAACTATGGCTACACCTTC.

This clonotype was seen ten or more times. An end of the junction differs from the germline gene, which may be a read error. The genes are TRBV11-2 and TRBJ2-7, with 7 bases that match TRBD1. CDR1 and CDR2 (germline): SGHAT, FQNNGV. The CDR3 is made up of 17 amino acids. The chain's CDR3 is CASSSYRGRDRLYEKYF. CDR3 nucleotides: TGTGCCAGCAGCTCCTACAGGGGACGGGACCGCCTCTACGAGAAGTACTTC.

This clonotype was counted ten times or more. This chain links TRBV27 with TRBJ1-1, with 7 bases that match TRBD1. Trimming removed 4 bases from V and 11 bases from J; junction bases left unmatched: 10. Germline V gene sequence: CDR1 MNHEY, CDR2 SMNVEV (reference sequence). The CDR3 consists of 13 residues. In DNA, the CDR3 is TGTGCCAGCAGTTGGCGACAGGGATGGACGGCTTTCTTT. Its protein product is CASSWRQGWTAFF.

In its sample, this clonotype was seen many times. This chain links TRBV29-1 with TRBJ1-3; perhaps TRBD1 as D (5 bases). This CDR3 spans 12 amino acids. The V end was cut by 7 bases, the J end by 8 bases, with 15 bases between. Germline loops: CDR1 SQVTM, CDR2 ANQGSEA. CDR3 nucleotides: TGCAGCGCCCGTGCCGGGGACGACACCATATATTTT. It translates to CSARAGDDTIYF.

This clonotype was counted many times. The CDR3 sequence: CSVETSGRGNFFQQFF. The CDR3 DNA is TGCAGCGTTGAGACTAGCGGGAGGGGCAATTTTTTTCAGCAGTTCTTC. This chain uses TRBV29-1 with TRBJ2-1; 14 nucleotides align to TRBD2. The V segment lost 3 bases and the J segment 11 bases; nucleotides outside the gene matches: 12. Germline CDR1 and CDR2: SQVTM and ANQGSEA. This CDR3 is built from 16 residues.

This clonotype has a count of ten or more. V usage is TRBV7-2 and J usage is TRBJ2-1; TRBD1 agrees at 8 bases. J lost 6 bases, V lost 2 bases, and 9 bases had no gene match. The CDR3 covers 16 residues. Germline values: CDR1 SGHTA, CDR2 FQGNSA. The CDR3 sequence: CASSLSGGGATNEQFF. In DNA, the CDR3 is TGTGCCAGCAGCTTATCAGGGGGCGGGGCTACCAATGAGCAGTTCTTC.

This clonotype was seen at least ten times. The CDR3 is CAPNGGYKTNYEQYF. The CDR3 DNA sequence: TGTGCCCCAAACGGGGGGTACAAAACAAACTACGAGCAGTACTTC. This chain connects TRBV27 to TRBJ2-7; 7 positions agree with TRBD2. The junction had 16 bases not matched to a gene; V was cut back by 11 bases and J by 3 bases. Looked up from germline, CDR1 is MNHEY and CDR2 is SMNVEV (reference sequence). The CDR3 extends over 15 amino acids.

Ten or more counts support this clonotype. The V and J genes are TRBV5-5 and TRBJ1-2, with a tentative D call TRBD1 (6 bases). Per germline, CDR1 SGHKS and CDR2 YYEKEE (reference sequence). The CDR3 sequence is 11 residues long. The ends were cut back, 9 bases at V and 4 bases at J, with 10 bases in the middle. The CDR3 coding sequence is TGTGCCACCGAGGGGGTCTATGGCTACACCTTC. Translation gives CATEGVYGYTF.

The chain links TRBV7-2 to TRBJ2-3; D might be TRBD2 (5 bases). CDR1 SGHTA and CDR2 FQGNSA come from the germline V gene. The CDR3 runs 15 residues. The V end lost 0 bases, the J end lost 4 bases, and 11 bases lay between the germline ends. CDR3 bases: TGTGCCAGCAGCTTAGCAGCACTAGTCGCAGATACGCAGTATTTT. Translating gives CASSLAALVADTQYF.

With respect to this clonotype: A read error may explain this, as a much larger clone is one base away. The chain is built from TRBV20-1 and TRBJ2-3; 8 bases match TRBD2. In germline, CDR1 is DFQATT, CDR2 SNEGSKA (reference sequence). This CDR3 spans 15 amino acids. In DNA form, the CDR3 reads TGCTGTGCTAAAAAGGCGGGGGGTAGCACAGATACGCAGTATTTT. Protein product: CCAKKAGGSTDTQYF.